Listed below are T cell receptor beta chains from one sample, sequenced in a study of blood T cells in healthy people across ages. TCRdb reprocessed the 5' RACE reads with MiXCR, giving one entry per CDR3 protein. This table has about 730,000 distinct CDR3 sequences, roughly 45% appearing once. The sample consisted of blood. The source is a woman in her sixties in good health. Both conserved end residues are part of each CDR3. Each record gives: V gene, CDR3 length, J gene, clone size, D gene, CDR3 protein, CDR3 DNA. The D gene is left open where the match is weak. For some rows the clone size is stated as once, few or many, or as a class when expanded; others skip it.

v_call: TRBV11-3; cdr3_length: 12; j_call: TRBJ2-7; clone_size: once; d_call: -; cdr3_aa: CASSERVGEQYF; cdr3_nt: TGTGCCAGCAGCGAGAGAGTGGGCGAGCAGTACTTC
v_call: TRBV6-1; cdr3_length: 17; j_call: TRBJ1-6; clone_size: few; d_call: TRBD1; cdr3_aa: CASSDQDRGLVNSPLHF; cdr3_nt: TGTGCCAGCAGCGACCAGGACAGGGGGTTAGTGAACTCACCCCTCCACTTT
v_call: TRBV21-1; cdr3_length: 16; j_call: TRBJ2-7; clone_size: -; d_call: -; cdr3_aa: CATPGQGFSRPYEQYF; cdr3_nt: TGTGCCACCCCGGGACAGGGGTTTTCTCGACCCTACGAGCAGTACTTC
v_call: TRBV29-1; cdr3_length: 13; j_call: TRBJ2-7; clone_size: -; d_call: TRBD1; cdr3_aa: CSVAGQEMNEQYF; cdr3_nt: TGCAGCGTCGCGGGACAGGAAATGAACGAGCAGTACTTC
v_call: TRBV12-3/TRBV12-4; cdr3_length: 14; j_call: TRBJ1-5; clone_size: -; d_call: -; cdr3_aa: CASRAGVRDQPQHF; cdr3_nt: TGTGCCAGCAGAGCCGGGGTTAGGGATCAGCCCCAGCATTTT
v_call: TRBV3-1; cdr3_length: 13; j_call: TRBJ1-6; clone_size: -; d_call: -; cdr3_aa: CASSQDGRQPLHF; cdr3_nt: TGTGCCAGCAGCCAAGATGGACGACAACCCCTCCACTTT
v_call: TRBV20-1; cdr3_length: 11; j_call: TRBJ1-2; clone_size: -; d_call: -; cdr3_aa: CMGAANYGYTF; cdr3_nt: TGCATGGGGGCGGCTAACTATGGCTACACCTTC
v_call: TRBV20-1; cdr3_length: 16; j_call: TRBJ2-5; clone_size: -; d_call: -; cdr3_aa: CSARARDTPYQETQYF; cdr3_nt: TGCAGTGCTAGGGCCCGGGACACCCCGTACCAAGAGACCCAGTACTTC
v_call: TRBV20-1; cdr3_length: 13; j_call: TRBJ2-7; clone_size: few; d_call: -; cdr3_aa: CSASTDTDYEQYF; cdr3_nt: TGCAGTGCTAGTACTGACACAGACTACGAGCAGTACTTC
v_call: TRBV27; cdr3_length: 16; j_call: TRBJ1-5; clone_size: -; d_call: -; cdr3_aa: CASSLSGVHSNQPQHF; cdr3_nt: TGTGCCAGCAGTTTATCAGGGGTCCATAGCAATCAGCCCCAGCATTTT
v_call: TRBV7-9; cdr3_length: 14; j_call: TRBJ2-7; clone_size: few; d_call: -; cdr3_aa: CASSTGHSSYEQYF; cdr3_nt: TGTGCCAGCAGCACAGGACACAGCTCCTACGAGCAGTACTTC
v_call: TRBV10-3; cdr3_length: 13; j_call: TRBJ1-1; clone_size: -; d_call: -; cdr3_aa: CAITVTENTEAFF; cdr3_nt: TGTGCCATCACCGTGACGGAGAACACTGAAGCTTTCTTT
v_call: TRBV28; cdr3_length: 15; j_call: TRBJ1-2; clone_size: -; d_call: -; cdr3_aa: CASSLSDFGNYGYTF; cdr3_nt: TGTGCCAGCAGCCTTTCCGATTTCGGGAACTATGGCTACACCTTC
v_call: TRBV24-1; cdr3_length: 14; j_call: TRBJ2-7; clone_size: -; d_call: -; cdr3_aa: CATSDYRDPYEQYF; cdr3_nt: TGTGCCACCAGTGATTACAGGGACCCCTACGAGCAGTACTTC
v_call: TRBV6-5; cdr3_length: 18; j_call: TRBJ2-6; clone_size: many; d_call: -; cdr3_aa: CASSYSAEPSSGANVLTF; cdr3_nt: TGTGCCAGCAGTTACTCGGCGGAACCCAGCTCTGGGGCCAACGTCCTGACTTTC
v_call: TRBV13; cdr3_length: 15; j_call: TRBJ2-7; clone_size: few; d_call: -; cdr3_aa: CASSPSSENSYEQYF; cdr3_nt: TGTGCCAGCAGCCCCTCGTCAGAAAACTCCTACGAGCAGTACTTC
v_call: TRBV12-3/TRBV12-4; cdr3_length: 15; j_call: TRBJ2-2; clone_size: -; d_call: TRBD2; cdr3_aa: CASSSPGLATGELFF; cdr3_nt: TGTGCCAGCAGTTCCCCTGGACTAGCTACCGGGGAGCTGTTTTTT
v_call: TRBV12-3/TRBV12-4; cdr3_length: 13; j_call: TRBJ2-5; clone_size: many; d_call: -; cdr3_aa: CASSQGVRETQYF; cdr3_nt: TGTGCCAGCAGCCAAGGGGTTCGGGAGACCCAGTACTTC
v_call: TRBV29-1; cdr3_length: 12; j_call: TRBJ2-2; clone_size: once; d_call: -; cdr3_aa: CSVTPNTGELFF; cdr3_nt: TGCAGCGTGACACCGAACACCGGGGAGCTGTTTTTT
v_call: TRBV4-3; cdr3_length: 17; j_call: TRBJ2-1; clone_size: -; d_call: -; cdr3_aa: CASSQPLGDPSYNEQFF; cdr3_nt: TGCGCCAGCAGCCAACCCCTCGGGGACCCCTCCTACAATGAGCAGTTCTTC
v_call: TRBV20-1; cdr3_length: 13; j_call: TRBJ2-7; clone_size: -; d_call: TRBD2; cdr3_aa: CSAKLREGMGQYF; cdr3_nt: TGCAGTGCTAAGCTACGGGAGGGCATGGGGCAGTACTTC
v_call: TRBV27; cdr3_length: 20; j_call: TRBJ2-1; clone_size: -; d_call: TRBD2; cdr3_aa: CASSLFSGGERKSSYNEQFF; cdr3_nt: TGTGCCAGCAGTTTATTTTCCGGGGGGGAACGGAAGAGCTCCTACAATGAGCAGTTCTTC
v_call: TRBV4-2; cdr3_length: 16; j_call: TRBJ2-7; clone_size: -; d_call: TRBD1; cdr3_aa: CASSQHTGESIYEQYF; cdr3_nt: TGTGCCAGCAGCCAACATACAGGGGAGTCCATTTACGAGCAGTACTTC
v_call: TRBV6-6; cdr3_length: 15; j_call: TRBJ1-5; clone_size: -; d_call: -; cdr3_aa: CASYQGLASPRPQHF; cdr3_nt: TGTGCCAGCTACCAGGGTTTAGCCTCCCCTCGGCCCCAGCATTTT
v_call: TRBV6-2/TRBV6-3; cdr3_length: 18; j_call: TRBJ2-3; clone_size: few; d_call: TRBD2; cdr3_aa: CASRFPRLAGGSTDTQYF; cdr3_nt: TGTGCCAGCAGATTCCCTAGACTAGCGGGGGGGAGCACAGATACGCAGTATTTT
v_call: TRBV6-5; cdr3_length: 18; j_call: TRBJ1-6; clone_size: -; d_call: -; cdr3_aa: CASSSYIGGRSYNSPLHF; cdr3_nt: TGTGCCAGCAGTTCTTATATTGGGGGTAGGAGTTATAATTCACCCCTCCACTTT
v_call: TRBV12-3/TRBV12-4; cdr3_length: 14; j_call: TRBJ1-2; clone_size: -; d_call: -; cdr3_aa: CASIFTPGNYGYTF; cdr3_nt: TGTGCCAGCATCTTCACCCCGGGGAACTATGGCTACACCTTC
v_call: TRBV29-1; cdr3_length: 14; j_call: TRBJ2-7; clone_size: -; d_call: TRBD2; cdr3_aa: CSAGTTGGSYEQYF; cdr3_nt: TGCAGCGCGGGAACTACGGGAGGCTCCTACGAGCAGTACTTC
v_call: TRBV13; cdr3_length: 15; j_call: TRBJ2-5; clone_size: -; d_call: -; cdr3_aa: CASSPRQNHQETQYF; cdr3_nt: TGTGCCAGCAGCCCCAGACAGAACCATCAAGAGACCCAGTACTTC
v_call: TRBV20-1; cdr3_length: 13; j_call: TRBJ1-2; clone_size: -; d_call: -; cdr3_aa: CSAPRDEGSGYTF; cdr3_nt: TGCAGTGCTCCCCGGGACGAGGGTAGCGGATACACCTTC
v_call: TRBV7-9; cdr3_length: 16; j_call: TRBJ2-7; clone_size: -; d_call: TRBD1; cdr3_aa: CASRHGQGVKFNEQYF; cdr3_nt: TGTGCCAGCAGGCACGGACAGGGGGTAAAATTCAATGAGCAGTACTTC
v_call: TRBV5-1; cdr3_length: 16; j_call: TRBJ2-2; clone_size: -; d_call: -; cdr3_aa: CASSPLTGPNTGELFF; cdr3_nt: TGCGCCAGCAGCCCGTTAACAGGTCCGAACACCGGGGAGCTGTTTTTT
v_call: TRBV28; cdr3_length: 14; j_call: TRBJ2-7; clone_size: -; d_call: -; cdr3_aa: CASSRDTAPYEQYF; cdr3_nt: TGTGCCAGCAGTCGGGACACCGCTCCCTACGAGCAGTACTTC
v_call: TRBV28; cdr3_length: 16; j_call: TRBJ2-2; clone_size: -; d_call: TRBD1; cdr3_aa: CASSLSTGGFTGELFF; cdr3_nt: TGTGCCAGCAGTCTCTCGACAGGGGGTTTCACCGGGGAGCTGTTTTTT
v_call: TRBV3-1; cdr3_length: 15; j_call: TRBJ1-4; clone_size: -; d_call: -; cdr3_aa: CASSQETATNEKLFF; cdr3_nt: TGTGCCAGCAGCCAAGAGACAGCAACTAATGAAAAACTGTTTTTT
v_call: TRBV7-9; cdr3_length: 15; j_call: TRBJ1-2; clone_size: -; d_call: -; cdr3_aa: CASSSPGRESYGYTF; cdr3_nt: TGTGCCAGCAGCTCCCCCGGCCGTGAGTCCTATGGCTACACCTTC
v_call: TRBV11-1; cdr3_length: 16; j_call: TRBJ1-1; clone_size: -; d_call: TRBD1; cdr3_aa: CASSLGQGRVNTEAFF; cdr3_nt: TGTGCCAGCAGCTTGGGACAGGGTAGAGTGAACACTGAAGCTTTCTTT
v_call: TRBV15; cdr3_length: 18; j_call: TRBJ2-7; clone_size: few; d_call: -; cdr3_aa: CATSRAPLRQAPFYEQYF; cdr3_nt: TGTGCCACCAGCAGAGCCCCCCTAAGACAGGCTCCCTTCTACGAGCAGTACTTC
v_call: TRBV7-3; cdr3_length: 16; j_call: TRBJ2-5; clone_size: few; d_call: TRBD1; cdr3_aa: CASSPGAQGALETQYF; cdr3_nt: TGTGCCAGCAGCCCCGGGGCACAGGGGGCATTGGAGACCCAGTACTTC